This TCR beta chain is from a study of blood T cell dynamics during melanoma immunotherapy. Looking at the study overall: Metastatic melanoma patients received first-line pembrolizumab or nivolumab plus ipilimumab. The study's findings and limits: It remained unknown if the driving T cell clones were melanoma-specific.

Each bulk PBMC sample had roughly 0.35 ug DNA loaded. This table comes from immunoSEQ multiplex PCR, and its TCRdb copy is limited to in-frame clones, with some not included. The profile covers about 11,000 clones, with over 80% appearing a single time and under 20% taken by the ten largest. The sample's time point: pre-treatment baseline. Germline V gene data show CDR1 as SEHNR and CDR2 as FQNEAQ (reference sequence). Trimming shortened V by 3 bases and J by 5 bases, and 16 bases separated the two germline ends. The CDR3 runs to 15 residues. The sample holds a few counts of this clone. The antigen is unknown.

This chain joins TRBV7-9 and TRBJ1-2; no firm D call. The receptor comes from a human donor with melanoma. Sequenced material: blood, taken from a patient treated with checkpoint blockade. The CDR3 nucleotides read TGTGCCAGCAGCTTGGCCTCGCCAGGCCCTTATGGCTACACCTTC. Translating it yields CASSLASPGPYGYTF.